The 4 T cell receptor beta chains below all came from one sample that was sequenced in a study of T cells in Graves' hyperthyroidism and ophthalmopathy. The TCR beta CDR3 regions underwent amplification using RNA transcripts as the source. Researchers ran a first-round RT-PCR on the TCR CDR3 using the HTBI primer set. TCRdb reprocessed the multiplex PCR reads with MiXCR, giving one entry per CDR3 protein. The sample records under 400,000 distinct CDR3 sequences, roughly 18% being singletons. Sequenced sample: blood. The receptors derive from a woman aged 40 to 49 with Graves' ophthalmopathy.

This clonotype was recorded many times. The DNA of the CDR3 is TGTGCCAGCATGGGGACAGGGGGTGTCTATGGCTACACCTTC. It is translated as CASMGTGGVYGYTF. The chain joins TRBV6-5 to TRBJ1-2, with 11 bases identical to TRBD1. V lost 7 bases to trimming and J lost 4 bases; unmatched junction nucleotides: 5. The CDR3 has 14 residues. Germline values: CDR1 MNHEY, CDR2 SVGAGI.

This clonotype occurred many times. This CDR3 reads CASSLARGHYEQYF. The CDR3 nucleotides read TGTGCCAGCAGCTTAGCCCGAGGGCACTACGAGCAGTACTTC. This chain uses TRBV7-2 with TRBJ2-7; perhaps TRBD2 as D (5 bases). Trimming pared 0 bases from V and 3 bases from J, leaving 9 bases between. The CDR3 runs to 14 residues. Germline V gene sequence: CDR1 SGHTA, CDR2 FQGNSA.

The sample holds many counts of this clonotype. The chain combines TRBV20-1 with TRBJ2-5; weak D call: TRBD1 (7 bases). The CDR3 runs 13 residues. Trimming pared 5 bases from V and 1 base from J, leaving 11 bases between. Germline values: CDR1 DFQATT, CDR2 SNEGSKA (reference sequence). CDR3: CSAGGTAQETQYF. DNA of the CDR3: TGCAGTGCTGGCGGGACAGCCCAAGAGACCCAGTACTTC.

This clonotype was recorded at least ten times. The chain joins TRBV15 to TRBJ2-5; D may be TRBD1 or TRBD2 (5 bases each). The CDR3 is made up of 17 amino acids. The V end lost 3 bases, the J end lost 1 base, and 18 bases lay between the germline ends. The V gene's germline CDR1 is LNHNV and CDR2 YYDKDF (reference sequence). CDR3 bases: TGTGCCACCAGCAGTGCAAGATTCGGGACCGCCCAAGAGACCCAGTACTTC. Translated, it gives CATSSARFGTAQETQYF.